This TCR beta chain was recorded in a study of spatial heterogeneity in lung cancer. Germline values: CDR1 LGHDT, CDR2 YNNKEL (reference sequence). The V end was cut by 4 bases, the J end by 4 bases, with 14 bases between. The CDR3 is made up of 16 amino acids. In the case of this clonotype: What it binds is unknown. For a library built for alpha chains, this beta chain is a stray read; little rests on its size.

Notes on the study in general: Counts of expanded intratumoral alpha and beta TCRs tracked tumor mutation counts.

Time point of the sample: sample taken at primary tumor resection. TCR cDNA molecules each carried a unique molecular identifier. MiXCR, applied by TCRdb to the 5' RACE reads, yields one record per CDR3 protein. This table has approximately 16,000 distinct CDR3 sequences, 6% to 7% appearing once. The TCR sequence derives from a female donor with early-stage non-small cell lung cancer. This material consisted of lung tumor tissue, taken at surgery. The chain combines TRBV3-1 with TRBJ2-6, with D perhaps matching TRBD1 (5 bases). CDR3 DNA: TGTGCCAGCAGCCCCCCACCAGGGCGCGGGGCCAACGTCCTGACTTTC. It codes for CASSPPPGRGANVLTF.